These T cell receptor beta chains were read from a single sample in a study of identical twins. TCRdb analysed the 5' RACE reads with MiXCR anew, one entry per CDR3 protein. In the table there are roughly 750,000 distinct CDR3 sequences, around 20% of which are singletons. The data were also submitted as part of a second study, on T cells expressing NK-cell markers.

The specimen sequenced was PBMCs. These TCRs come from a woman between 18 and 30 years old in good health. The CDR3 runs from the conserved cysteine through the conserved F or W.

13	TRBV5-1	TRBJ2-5	CASSFDGGRTQYF
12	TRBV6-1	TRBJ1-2	CANMGVYYGYTF
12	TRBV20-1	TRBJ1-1	CSALGGAPEAFF
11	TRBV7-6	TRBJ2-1	CASSTGQLMFF
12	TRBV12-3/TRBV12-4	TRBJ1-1	CASSTFNTEAFF
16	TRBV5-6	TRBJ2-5	CASSPTLRGGRETQYF
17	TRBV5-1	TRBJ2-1	CASSPHYTFSSYNEQFF
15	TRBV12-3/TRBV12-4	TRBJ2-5	CASSSGGGGGETQYF
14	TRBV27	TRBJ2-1	CASSSGTGYPGEFF
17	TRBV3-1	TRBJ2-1	CASSKEVAGRPGSEQFF
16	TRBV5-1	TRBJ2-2	CASSLRQLIDTGELFF
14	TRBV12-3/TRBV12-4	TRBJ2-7	CASSFSTDSYEQYF
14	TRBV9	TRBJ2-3	CASMPGGLADTQYF
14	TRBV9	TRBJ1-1	CASSVGAGRTEAFF
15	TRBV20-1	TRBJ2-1	CSARPPGLAGNEQFF
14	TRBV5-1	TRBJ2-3	CASSRTGSADTQYF
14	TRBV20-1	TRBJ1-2	CSARVGQGWKGYTF
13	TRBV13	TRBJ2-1	CASSLGKGVEQFF
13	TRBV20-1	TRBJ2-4	CSASDSAKNIQYF
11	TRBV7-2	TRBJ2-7	CASSLQREQYF
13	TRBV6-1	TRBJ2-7	CASSRGLAGEQYF
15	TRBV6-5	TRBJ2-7	CASSLRTSGTYEQYF
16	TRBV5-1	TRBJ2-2	CASSLVAGVSNGELFF
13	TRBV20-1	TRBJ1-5	CSAIESRFQPQHF
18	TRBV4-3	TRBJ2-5	CASSPTASGRAGVETQYF
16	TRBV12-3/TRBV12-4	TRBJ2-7	CASSGYTGLDSYEQYF
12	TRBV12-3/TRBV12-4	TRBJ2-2	CASSFFTGELFF
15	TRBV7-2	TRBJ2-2	CASQTGGGSSGELFF
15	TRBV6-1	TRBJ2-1	CASTESGGARYEQFF
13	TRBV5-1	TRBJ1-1	CASSADSDTEAFF
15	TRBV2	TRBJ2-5	CASSVYLPAQETQYF
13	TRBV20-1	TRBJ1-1	CSARLPGEPEAFF
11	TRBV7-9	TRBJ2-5	CASSLAGLARF
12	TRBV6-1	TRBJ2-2	CASTPEFGELFF
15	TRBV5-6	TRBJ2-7	CATGSDETGGSEQYF
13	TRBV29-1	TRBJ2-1	CSGDRGSYNEQFF
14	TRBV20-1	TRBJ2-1	CSADGLAGVYEQFF
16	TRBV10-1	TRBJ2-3	CASSELQGARLDTQYF
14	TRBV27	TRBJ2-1	CASRERGSYNEQFF
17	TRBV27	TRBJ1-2	CASSFLVQGASIGGYTF
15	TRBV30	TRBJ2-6	CACPDRDSGANVLTF
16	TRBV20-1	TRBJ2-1	CSAKRQTGGYYNEQFF
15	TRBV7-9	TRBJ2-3	CASGGDGGLTDTQYF
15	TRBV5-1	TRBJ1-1	CASSLLGTGNTEAFF
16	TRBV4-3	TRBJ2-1	CASSRGGRGSGNEQFF
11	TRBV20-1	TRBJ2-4	CSAGWMGKGYF
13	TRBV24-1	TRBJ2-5	CATSEGGQETQYF
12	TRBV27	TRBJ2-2	CASSLDPGELFF